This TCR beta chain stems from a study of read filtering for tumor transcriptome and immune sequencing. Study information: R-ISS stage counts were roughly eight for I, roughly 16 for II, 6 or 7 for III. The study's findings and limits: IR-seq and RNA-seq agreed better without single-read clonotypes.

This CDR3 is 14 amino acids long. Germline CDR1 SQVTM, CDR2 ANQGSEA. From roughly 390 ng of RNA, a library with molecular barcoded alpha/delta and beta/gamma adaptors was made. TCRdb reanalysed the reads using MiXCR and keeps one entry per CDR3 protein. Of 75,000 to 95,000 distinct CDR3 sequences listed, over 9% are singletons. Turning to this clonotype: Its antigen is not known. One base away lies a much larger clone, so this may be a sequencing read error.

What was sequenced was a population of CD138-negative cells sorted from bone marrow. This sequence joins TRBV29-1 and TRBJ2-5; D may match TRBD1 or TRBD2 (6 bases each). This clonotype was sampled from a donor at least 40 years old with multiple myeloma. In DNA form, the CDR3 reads TGCAGCGTTACACCCCCGGGGGCCGGGGAGACCCAGCACTTC. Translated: CSVTPPGAGETQHF.